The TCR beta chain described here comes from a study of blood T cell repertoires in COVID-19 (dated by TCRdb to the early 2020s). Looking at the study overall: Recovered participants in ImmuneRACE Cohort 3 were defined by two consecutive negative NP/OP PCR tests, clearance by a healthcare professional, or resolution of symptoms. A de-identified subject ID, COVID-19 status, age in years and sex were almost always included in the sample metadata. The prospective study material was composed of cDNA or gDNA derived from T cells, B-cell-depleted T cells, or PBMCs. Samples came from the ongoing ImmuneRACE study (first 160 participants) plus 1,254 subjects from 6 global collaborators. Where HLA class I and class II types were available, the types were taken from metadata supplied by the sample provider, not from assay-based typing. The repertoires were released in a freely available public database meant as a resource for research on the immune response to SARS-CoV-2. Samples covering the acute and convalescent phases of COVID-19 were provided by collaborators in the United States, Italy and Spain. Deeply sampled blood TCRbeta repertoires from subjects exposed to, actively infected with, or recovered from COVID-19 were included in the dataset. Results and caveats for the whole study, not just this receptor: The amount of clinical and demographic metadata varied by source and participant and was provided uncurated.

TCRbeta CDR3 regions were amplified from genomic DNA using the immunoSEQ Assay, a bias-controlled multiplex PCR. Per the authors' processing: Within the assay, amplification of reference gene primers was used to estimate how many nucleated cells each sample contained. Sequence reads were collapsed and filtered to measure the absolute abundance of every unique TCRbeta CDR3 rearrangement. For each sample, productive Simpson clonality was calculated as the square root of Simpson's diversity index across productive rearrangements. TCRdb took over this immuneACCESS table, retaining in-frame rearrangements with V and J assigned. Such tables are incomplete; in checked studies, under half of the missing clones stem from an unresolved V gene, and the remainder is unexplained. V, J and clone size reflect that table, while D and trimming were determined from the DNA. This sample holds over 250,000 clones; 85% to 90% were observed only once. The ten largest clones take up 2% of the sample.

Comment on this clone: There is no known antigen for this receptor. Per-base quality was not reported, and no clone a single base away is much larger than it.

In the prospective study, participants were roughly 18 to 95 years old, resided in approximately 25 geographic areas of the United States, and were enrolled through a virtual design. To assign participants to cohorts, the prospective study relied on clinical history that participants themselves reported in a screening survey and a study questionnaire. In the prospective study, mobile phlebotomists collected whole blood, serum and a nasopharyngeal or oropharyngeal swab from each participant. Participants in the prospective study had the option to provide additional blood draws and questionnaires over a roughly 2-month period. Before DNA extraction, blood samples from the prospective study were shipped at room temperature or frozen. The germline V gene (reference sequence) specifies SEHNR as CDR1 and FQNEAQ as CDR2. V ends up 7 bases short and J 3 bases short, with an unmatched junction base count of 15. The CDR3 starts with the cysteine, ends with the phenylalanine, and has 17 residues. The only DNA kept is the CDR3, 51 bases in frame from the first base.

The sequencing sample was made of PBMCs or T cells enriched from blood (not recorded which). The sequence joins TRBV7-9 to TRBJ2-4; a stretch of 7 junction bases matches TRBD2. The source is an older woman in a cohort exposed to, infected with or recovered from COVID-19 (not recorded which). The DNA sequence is TGTGCCAGCAACCCCTTCGAGGCGGGAGTGGGCAAAAACATTCAGTACTTC. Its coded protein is CASNPFEAGVGKNIQYF.